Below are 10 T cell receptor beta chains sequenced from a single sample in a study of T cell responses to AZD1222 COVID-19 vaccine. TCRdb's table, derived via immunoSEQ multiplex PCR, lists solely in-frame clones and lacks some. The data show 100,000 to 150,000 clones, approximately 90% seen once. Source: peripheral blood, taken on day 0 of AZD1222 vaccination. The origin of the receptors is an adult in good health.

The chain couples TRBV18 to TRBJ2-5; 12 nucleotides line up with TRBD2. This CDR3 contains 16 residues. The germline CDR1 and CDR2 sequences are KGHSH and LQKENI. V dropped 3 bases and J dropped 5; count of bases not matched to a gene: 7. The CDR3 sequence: CASSPRTSGARETQYF. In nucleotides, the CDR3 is TGTGCCAGCTCACCCAGGACTAGCGGGGCCCGGGAGACCCAGTACTTC.

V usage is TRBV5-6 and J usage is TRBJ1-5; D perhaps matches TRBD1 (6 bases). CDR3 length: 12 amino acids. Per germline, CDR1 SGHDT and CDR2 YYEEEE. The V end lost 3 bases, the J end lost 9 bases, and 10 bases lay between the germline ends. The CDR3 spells CASSWGARPQHF. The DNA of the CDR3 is TGTGCCAGCAGCTGGGGGGCACGGCCCCAGCATTTT.

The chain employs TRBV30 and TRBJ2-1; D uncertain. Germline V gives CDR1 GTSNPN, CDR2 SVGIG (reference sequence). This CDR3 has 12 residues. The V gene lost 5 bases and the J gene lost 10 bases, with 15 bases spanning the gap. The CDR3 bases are TGTGCCTGGGCGTCTAGGTACCACGAGCAGTTCTTC. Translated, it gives CAWASRYHEQFF.

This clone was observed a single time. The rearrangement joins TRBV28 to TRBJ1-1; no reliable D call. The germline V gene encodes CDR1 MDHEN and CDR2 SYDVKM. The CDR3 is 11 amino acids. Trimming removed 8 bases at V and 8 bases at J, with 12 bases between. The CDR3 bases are TGTGCCAGCGGTCTACAGCTAGAAGCTTTCTTT. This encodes CASGLQLEAFF. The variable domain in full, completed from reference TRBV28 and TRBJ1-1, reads DVKVTQSSRYLVKRTGEKVFLECVQDMDHENMFWYRQDPGLGLRLIYFSYDVKMKEKGDIPEGYSVSREKKERFSLILESASTNQTSMYLCASGLQLEAFFGQGTRLTVV.

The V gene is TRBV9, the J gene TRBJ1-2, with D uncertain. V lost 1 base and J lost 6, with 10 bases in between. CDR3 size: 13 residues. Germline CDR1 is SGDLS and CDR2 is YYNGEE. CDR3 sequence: CASSVSLGDGYTF. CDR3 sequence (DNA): TGTGCCAGCAGCGTATCTCTCGGGGATGGCTACACCTTC. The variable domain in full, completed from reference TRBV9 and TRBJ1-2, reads DSGVTQTPKHLITATGQRVTLRCSPRSGDLSVYWYQQSLDQGLQFLIQYYNGEERAKGNILERFSAQQFPDLHSELNLSSLELGDSALYFCASSVSLGDGYTFGSGTRLTVV.

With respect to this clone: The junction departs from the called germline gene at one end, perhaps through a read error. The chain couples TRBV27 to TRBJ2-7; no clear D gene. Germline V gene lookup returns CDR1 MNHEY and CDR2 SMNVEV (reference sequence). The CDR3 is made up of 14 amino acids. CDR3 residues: CTSSPITRPDEQYF. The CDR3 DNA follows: TGTACCAGCAGTCCGATAACGCGCCCTGACGAGCAGTACTTC.

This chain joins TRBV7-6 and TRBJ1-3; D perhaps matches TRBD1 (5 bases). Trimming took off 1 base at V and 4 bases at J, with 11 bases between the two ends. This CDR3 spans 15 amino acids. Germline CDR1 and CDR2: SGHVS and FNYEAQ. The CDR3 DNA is TGTGCCAGCAGCTTAGGGGGCGCGTACGGAAACACCATATATTTT. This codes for CASSLGGAYGNTIYF.

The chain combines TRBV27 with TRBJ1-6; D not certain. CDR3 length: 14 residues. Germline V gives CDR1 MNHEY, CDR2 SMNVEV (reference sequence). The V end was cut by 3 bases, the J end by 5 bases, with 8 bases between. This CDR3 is CASSLQTDNSPLHF. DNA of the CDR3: TGTGCCAGCAGTTTGCAGACGGATAATTCACCCCTCCACTTT.

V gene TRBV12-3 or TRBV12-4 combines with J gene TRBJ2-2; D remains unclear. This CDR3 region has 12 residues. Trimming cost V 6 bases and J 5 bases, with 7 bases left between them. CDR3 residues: CASRRKTGELFF. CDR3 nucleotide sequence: TGTGCCAGCAGGCGGAAGACCGGGGAGCTGTTTTTT.

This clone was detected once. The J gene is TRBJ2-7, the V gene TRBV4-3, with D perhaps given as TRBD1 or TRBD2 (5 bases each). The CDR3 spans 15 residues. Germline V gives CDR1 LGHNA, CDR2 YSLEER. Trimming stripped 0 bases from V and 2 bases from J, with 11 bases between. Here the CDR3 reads CASSQDRGPAYEQYF. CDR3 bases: TGCGCCAGCAGCCAAGACCGGGGCCCTGCCTACGAGCAGTACTTC.